Below, 30 T cell receptor beta chains from the same sample are listed, as sequenced in a study of CD8+ T cells in alopecia areata. Extracted RNA was reverse transcribed into cDNA, the sequencing template. Profiled with immunoSEQ multiplex PCR; TCRdb holds only in-frame clones, not every one. The table lists 45,000 to 70,000 clones, about 96% of them singletons. Sequencing used CD8+ T cells sorted from blood, obtained at week 0. These receptor sequences come from a human donor with alopecia areata.

This chain uses TRBV27 with TRBJ2-7; 7 positions agree with TRBD2. V lost 4 bases, J lost 0 bases, and 9 bases stayed unmatched. Germline V gene lookup returns CDR1 MNHEY and CDR2 SMNVEV (reference sequence). The CDR3 runs to 16 residues. CDR3 nucleotides: TGTGCCAGCAGTTCCACTAGCGCGGGGAGCTCCTACGAGCAGTACTTC. It encodes CASSSTSAGSSYEQYF.

This clone came up once. The rearrangement uses TRBV5-8 and TRBJ2-1, with a tentative D call TRBD2 (7 bases). The V and J ends lost 3 bases and 4 bases respectively, with 11 bases between them. The germline CDR1 and CDR2 sequences are SGHTS and YDEGEE. This CDR3 comprises 14 residues. The CDR3 region is CASSWGGTYNEQFF. In DNA form, the CDR3 reads TGTGCCAGCAGCTGGGGGGGGACATACAATGAGCAGTTCTTC. Using reference TRBV5-8 and TRBJ2-1 for the parts outside the CDR3, the full variable domain is EAGVTQSPTHLIKTRGQQATLRCSPISGHTSVYWYQQALGLGLQFLLWYDEGEERNRGNFPPRFSGRQFPNYSSELNVNALELEDSALYLCASSWGGTYNEQFFGPGTRLTVL.

The V and J genes are TRBV7-6 and TRBJ2-7; D is unresolved. This CDR3 spans 13 amino acids. Trimming took off 9 bases at V and 0 bases at J, with 12 bases between the two ends. Germline V CDR1 and CDR2: SGHVS, FNYEAQ. CDR3 sequence reads: CASAWRSSYEQYF. DNA of the CDR3: TGTGCCAGTGCCTGGCGTAGCTCCTACGAGCAGTACTTC.

The CDR3: CASSTRTGAHNEQFF. CDR3 bases: TGTGCCAGCAGTACCCGGACAGGGGCCCACAATGAGCAGTTCTTC. V usage is TRBV27 and J usage is TRBJ2-1; TRBD1 aligns across 9 bases. The trim removed 5 bases at V and 5 bases at J, leaving 7 bases unmatched. The CDR3 is 15 amino acids. Germline CDR1 and CDR2: MNHEY and SMNVEV (reference sequence).

This chain joins TRBV11-2 and TRBJ2-1; D possibly corresponds to TRBD2 (5 bases). The CDR3 totals 14 residues. V was shortened by 0 bases and J by 6 bases, with 9 bases between the two germline ends. CDR1 SGHAT and CDR2 FQNNGV come from the germline V gene. DNA for the CDR3: TGTGCCAGCAGCTTAGATCAGCGGAGCAATGAGCAGTTCTTC. This sequence encodes CASSLDQRSNEQFF.

This clone came up once. The chain combines TRBV14 with TRBJ2-1, with TRBD2 matching 10 bases. Germline V lookup: CDR1 SGHDN, CDR2 FVKESK. V was pared by 4 bases and J by 8 bases, with 8 bases of the junction left unmatched. This CDR3 has 15 amino acids. In nucleotides, the CDR3 is TGTGCCAGCAGCCCCTTAGGCAGCGGGGGGGATGAGCAGTTCTTC. Its protein is CASSPLGSGGDEQFF.

The rearrangement links TRBV7-2 to TRBJ2-7, with D unclear. Germline V gene data show CDR1 as SGHTA and CDR2 as FQGNSA. The CDR3 consists of 14 residues. V lost 7 bases to trimming and J lost 0 bases, with 13 bases between them. The CDR3 is CASTPTGSSYEQYF. The DNA for the CDR3 is TGTGCCAGCACTCCGACCGGGTCCTCCTACGAGCAGTACTTC.

The J gene is TRBJ2-7, the V gene TRBV4-3; maybe TRBD1 (6 bases). Trimming cost V 4 bases and J 1 base, with 11 bases left between them. This CDR3 contains 14 residues. The germline CDR1 and CDR2 sequences are LGHNA and YSLEER. The CDR3 sequence is CASSPAQGSYEQYF. Here the CDR3 DNA reads TGCGCCAGCAGCCCCGCCCAGGGGTCCTACGAGCAGTACTTC.

The chain is built from TRBV2 and TRBJ2-1; D uncertain. This CDR3 has 13 amino acids. With 3 bases removed from V and 3 bases from J, the gap between germline ends came to 6 bases. Germline CDR1 is SNHLY and CDR2 is FYNNEI. CDR3 loop: CASSESIYNEQFF. CDR3 nucleotides: TGTGCCAGCAGTGAGTCCATCTACAATGAGCAGTTCTTC.

This clone was seen once. V usage is TRBV19 and J usage is TRBJ1-2; tentative D call: TRBD1 (5 bases). Germline V gene lookup returns CDR1 LNHDA and CDR2 SQIVND (reference sequence). Trimming cost V 6 bases and J 6 bases, with 14 bases left between them. CDR3 length equals 13 residues. In DNA form, the CDR3 reads TGTGCCAGTAGCCCTCCGGGACCCAATGGCTACACCTTC. Translation gives CASSPPGPNGYTF.

This clone is a singleton in its sample. The chain couples TRBV14 to TRBJ2-2; 8 nucleotides agree with TRBD1. V gave up 1 base and J gave up 2 bases; unmatched junction bases: 3. Germline assignment: CDR1 SGHDN and CDR2 FVKESK. This CDR3 is 16 amino acids long. The CDR3 region is CASSQAGTGNTGELFF. The CDR3 DNA reads as TGTGCCAGCAGCCAAGCCGGGACAGGAAACACCGGGGAGCTGTTTTTT.

This chain joins TRBV7-2 and TRBJ2-7; D remains unclear. This CDR3 contains 15 residues. CDR1 is SGHTA, CDR2 FQGNSA, per germline. V was trimmed by 5 bases and J by 2 bases, leaving 16 bases between them. CDR3 protein: CASSHGAAEPYEQYF. CDR3 DNA sequence: TGTGCCAGCAGCCATGGTGCGGCGGAACCCTACGAGCAGTACTTC.

The V call is TRBV6-1, the J call TRBJ2-2; D gene unclear. Germline V gene lookup returns CDR1 MNHNS and CDR2 SASEGT. The germline V and J ends were trimmed by 2 bases and 0 bases, with 7 bases remaining between them. This CDR3 spans 15 amino acids. The CDR3 nucleotides read TGTGCCAGCAGTGAATGGTGGCCGAACACCGGGGAGCTGTTTTTT. Protein product: CASSEWWPNTGELFF.

V is TRBV4-1 and J is TRBJ2-3, with D possibly TRBD2 on 5 matching bases. CDR3 length: 16 amino acids. The germline V and J ends were trimmed by 4 bases and 1 base, with 15 bases remaining between them. The germline CDR1 and CDR2 sequences are MGHRA and YSYEKL. This CDR3 reads CASSLRTAPRTDTQYF. For the CDR3, the DNA is TGCGCCAGCAGCCTACGGACTGCTCCGCGCACAGATACGCAGTATTTT.

The chain has TRBV7-8 and TRBJ2-3; no clear D. CDR1 SGHVS and CDR2 FQNEAQ come from the germline V gene. The CDR3 consists of 14 residues. V gave up 7 bases and J gave up 0 bases, with 11 bases separating them. The CDR3 is CASTRTESTDTQYF. The CDR3, as DNA: TGTGCCAGCACCCGGACCGAGAGCACAGATACGCAGTATTTT.

This chain joins TRBV6-1 and TRBJ1-1; D perhaps matches TRBD1 (5 bases). Trimming removed 1 base at V and 1 base at J, with 13 bases between. Germline V lookup: CDR1 MNHNS, CDR2 SASEGT. This CDR3 has 16 residues. CDR3 DNA sequence: TGTGCCAGCAGTGAAGAAGAAACAGGAGGGAACACTGAAGCTTTCTTT. This sequence encodes CASSEEETGGNTEAFF.

Here the CDR3 reads CASSHTTGGPSGANVLTF. CDR3 DNA sequence: TGCGCCAGCAGCCATACCACAGGGGGCCCCTCTGGGGCCAACGTCCTGACTTTC. V is TRBV4-1 and J is TRBJ2-6; 9 bases align to TRBD1. The CDR3 runs to 18 residues. Trimming at V came to 3 bases and at J to 0 bases, leaving 6 bases not matched to a gene. In germline, CDR1 is MGHRA, CDR2 YSYEKL.

The chain joins TRBV19 to TRBJ1-5, with a possible D match to TRBD1 (6 bases). There are 15 residues in the CDR3. The germline V gene has CDR1 LNHDA and CDR2 SQIVND (reference sequence). V lost 8 bases and J 3 bases, leaving 17 bases between the germline ends. CDR3 loop: CASRDLDRYNQPQHF. The CDR3 bases are TGTGCCAGTCGGGACCTAGACAGGTACAATCAGCCCCAGCATTTT.

CDR3 sequence: CASAPSRGLNYNTEAFF. The CDR3, as DNA: TGTGCTAGTGCCCCAAGCAGGGGCCTCAATTATAACACTGAAGCTTTCTTT. V usage is TRBV12-5 and J usage is TRBJ1-1; TRBD1 is a possible D gene (6 bases). V was clipped by 7 bases and J by 2 bases, with 23 bases between them. Germline V gives CDR1 LGHNT, CDR2 FRNRAP. This CDR3 region has 17 residues.

V and J are TRBV10-2 and TRBJ2-2, with 7 bases that match TRBD2. With V trimmed by 6 bases and J by 7 bases, 11 bases remained unmatched. Germline CDR1 and CDR2: WSHSY and SAAADI. CDR3 size: 15 residues. DNA of the CDR3: TGCGCCAGCAGCTGGGGAGGGGATAATAACGGGGAGCTGTTTTTT. Translation gives CASSWGGDNNGELFF.

This chain joins TRBV6-6 and TRBJ1-1; D not certain. This CDR3 contains 14 residues. Between the trimmed V and J ends, which lost 7 bases and 4 bases, there was a span of 16 bases. Germline V CDR1 and CDR2: MNHNY, SVGAGI (reference sequence). The DNA of the CDR3 is TGTGCCAGCACGGCAGTTAAGACTGCCACTGAAGCTTTCTTT. It specifies CASTAVKTATEAFF.

This chain connects TRBV5-6 to TRBJ1-1; D unclear. V was pared by 6 bases and J by 1 base, with 10 bases between. The CDR3 is 13 amino acids. Germline V CDR1 and CDR2: SGHDT, YYEEEE. In DNA form, the CDR3 reads TGTGCCAGCACCGATACAGAGAACACTGAAGCTTTCTTT. This gives the protein CASTDTENTEAFF.

V and J are TRBV6-5 and TRBJ2-2, with 9 bases that match TRBD2. This CDR3 has 16 residues. In germline, CDR1 is MNHEY, CDR2 SVGAGI. The ends lost 2 bases at V and 4 bases at J; junction bases unmatched: 5. The CDR3 coding sequence is TGTGCCAGCAGTTACGGCGGGGGGGACGGCACCGGGGAGCTGTTTTTT. Its protein is CASSYGGGDGTGELFF.

The chain carries TRBV14 and TRBJ1-2; D is unclear. The CDR3 has 16 residues. Germline loops: CDR1 SGHDN, CDR2 FVKESK. With 1 base removed from V and 8 bases from J, the gap between germline ends came to 20 bases. The CDR3 DNA reads TGTGCCAGCAGCCAAGCTCTTGGGTCCCCCCTGAGGGGCTACACCTTC. This sequence encodes CASSQALGSPLRGYTF.

The chain uses TRBV2 and TRBJ2-1; 7 bases align to TRBD2. Germline assignment: CDR1 SNHLY and CDR2 FYNNEI. The CDR3 has 14 amino acids. Losses at the gene ends were 7 bases for V and 4 bases for J; bases not matched to a gene: 7. The CDR3 is CASNYPGLYNEQFF. The CDR3 DNA sequence: TGTGCCAGCAATTACCCGGGACTATACAATGAGCAGTTCTTC. Supplemented by reference TRBV2 and TRBJ2-1, the full variable domain reads EPEVTQTPSHQVTQMGQEVILRCVPISNHLYFYWYRQILGQKVEFLVSFYNNEISEKSEIFDDQFSVERPDGSNFTLKIRSTKLEDSAMYFCASNYPGLYNEQFFGPGTRLTVL.

This chain uses TRBV4-2 with TRBJ1-1, with unresolved D. The CDR3 is 15 residues long. The germline V and J ends were trimmed by 2 bases and 2 bases, with 12 bases remaining between them. Looked up from germline, CDR1 is LGHNA and CDR2 is YNFKEQ. CDR3 in amino acids: CASSQLSGGNTEAFF. In nucleotides, the CDR3 is TGTGCCAGCAGCCAACTTTCCGGAGGAAACACTGAAGCTTTCTTT.

The chain combines TRBV7-9 with TRBJ2-3; D perhaps matches TRBD2 (6 bases). The germline CDR1 and CDR2 sequences are SEHNR and FQNEAQ (reference sequence). CDR3 length equals 16 residues. The V gene lost 5 bases and the J gene lost 1 base, with 16 bases spanning the gap. CDR3 amino acids: CASSHTGTPGTDTQYF. In DNA form, the CDR3 reads TGTGCCAGCAGCCACACCGGGACTCCCGGCACAGATACGCAGTATTTT.

The chain recombines TRBV5-4 with TRBJ2-3, with 13 nucleotides matching TRBD2. V was pared by 4 bases and J by 6 bases, with 5 bases of the junction left unmatched. CDR3 length: 15 amino acids. The germline V gene encodes CDR1 SGHNT and CDR2 YYREEE (reference sequence). The CDR3 DNA is TGTGCCAGCAGCGCCGGGACTAGCGGGGCGGATACGCAGTATTTT. Amino acid sequence: CASSAGTSGADTQYF.

The rearrangement links TRBV6-5 to TRBJ2-2; D gene uncertain. Germline lookup yields CDR1 MNHEY and CDR2 SVGAGI. The CDR3 sequence is 14 residues long. V lost 4 bases to trimming and J lost 0 bases, with 6 bases between them. The CDR3 protein is CASSSTANTGELFF. CDR3 DNA: TGTGCCAGCAGTTCAACAGCGAACACCGGGGAGCTGTTTTTT.

J is TRBJ1-4 and V is TRBV6-5; 7 positions match TRBD1. This CDR3 has 13 residues. Losses at the gene ends were 2 bases for V and 8 bases for J; bases not matched to a gene: 2. The germline gives CDR1 MNHEY, CDR2 SVGAGI. This CDR3 reads CASSYAQGEKLFF. The CDR3 DNA is TGTGCCAGCAGTTACGCACAGGGGGAAAAACTGTTTTTT.